Listed below are T cell receptor beta chains from one sample, sequenced in a study of shared clonotypes between healthy human individuals. Produced via immunoSEQ multiplex PCR; TCRdb's table is partial and in-frame only. The sample consists of around 1,900,000 clones, roughly 93% of them appearing once. The sample was naive CD8+ T cells from PBMCs. These receptors were collected from a man between 18 and 29 years old in good health. Some clones in this sample may be carry-over from other donors' samples. The CDR3 runs from the conserved cysteine through the conserved F or W.

TRBV5-1	13	TRBJ1-1	CASSPTENTEAFF
TRBV21-1	13	TRBJ2-1	CASTSARRRRQFF
TRBV9	13	TRBJ2-1	CASSGRQNNEQFF
TRBV28	13	TRBJ1-1	CASSEPKNTEAFF
TRBV5-1	12	TRBJ2-2	CASHANTGELFF
TRBV18	14	TRBJ2-5	CASSPGQGMETQYF
TRBV6-1	12	TRBJ2-7	CASSGLLDRQYF
TRBV7-9	12	TRBJ1-1	CASSQGLTEAFF
TRBV30	11	TRBJ2-1	CAWSVGIEQFF
TRBV28	15	TRBJ1-2	CASKPLRGGAYGYTF
TRBV9	14	TRBJ2-7	CASSQPGSMNEQYF
TRBV7-9	17	TRBJ2-2	CASSSPGTGFGTGELFF
TRBV7-9	14	TRBJ2-7	CASSWDESSYEQYF
TRBV5-1	13	TRBJ2-1	CASSPGRPDEQFF
TRBV2	10	TRBJ1-2	CAIDPYGYTF
TRBV19	14	TRBJ1-4	CATSAGTAYEKLFF
TRBV19	14	TRBJ2-7	CASSIWTGGYEQYF
TRBV7-3	14	TRBJ2-5	CASSYTGFQETQYF
TRBV4-1	16	TRBJ1-4	CASSQAVGRQGAKLFF
TRBV4-3	15	TRBJ2-7	CASSQEKFGPYEQYF
TRBV27	14	TRBJ2-7	CASSLSGARHEQYF
TRBV19	14	TRBJ2-2	CASSIRGSTGELFF
TRBV5-1	11	TRBJ1-2	CASSLDSGYTF
TRBV25-1	11	TRBJ2-5	CASSGGETQYF
TRBV28	13	TRBJ1-1	CASSSIETMGAFF
TRBV4-3	14	TRBJ2-7	CASSQGSGAYEQYF
TRBV27	14	TRBJ1-5	CASSQQGKYQPQHF
TRBV19	16	TRBJ2-5	CASSRGLEGEEETQYF
TRBV19	13	TRBJ2-7	CASSGTGSTEQYF
TRBV7-6	16	TRBJ2-2	CASSLDRGRDHGELFF
TRBV28	14	TRBJ1-5	CASSFWQDNQPQHF
TRBV7-9	14	TRBJ2-5	CASSQTGVQETQYF
TRBV30	11	TRBJ2-1	CAWARGLDKFF
TRBV29-1	13	TRBJ1-2	CSVEGTGIYGYTF
TRBV29-1	15	TRBJ2-1	CSVEAPDRTYNEQFF
TRBV5-1	16	TRBJ2-3	CASSLGGQGLTDTQYF
TRBV27	13	TRBJ2-5	CASSLSGWGTQYF
TRBV28	14	TRBJ1-2	CASSLMRTNYGYTF
TRBV19	14	TRBJ1-1	CASSTAGVDTEAFF
TRBV28	16	TRBJ2-7	CASSARDRGLAYEQYF
TRBV28	14	TRBJ1-4	CASSNRGSNEKLFF
TRBV13	15	TRBJ1-1	CASSLGGQGNTEAFF
TRBV27	14	TRBJ2-5	CASRGTATWETQYF
TRBV11-2	13	TRBJ2-1	CASSLGQYNEQFF
TRBV11-2	13	TRBJ2-3	CASSLVRLDTQYF
TRBV7-9	12	TRBJ2-5	CASRSISETQYF
TRBV19	16	TRBJ1-1	CASSQDPGQENTEAFF
TRBV4-3	14	TRBJ1-1	CASSQNRGPTEAFF
TRBV28	16	TRBJ1-1	CASSFQTGHSNTEAFF
TRBV28	17	TRBJ2-3	CASSLGDEGGLTDTQYF
TRBV5-6	14	TRBJ2-2	CASTTGVSPGELFF
TRBV27	12	TRBJ2-1	CASSSGPNEQFF
TRBV15	16	TRBJ2-7	CATSRDIGGPHYEQYF
TRBV4-1	14	TRBJ1-1	CASSQDHGGTEAFF